Sequencing of this T cell receptor beta chain was carried out in a study of CD8 T cells in Susac syndrome. The CDR3 contains 14 residues. The V segment lost 6 bases and the J segment 3 bases; nucleotides outside the gene matches: 6. With random hexamers, reverse transcription was performed on about 0.5 to 1 ug of RNA. TCRdb redid the calling of the immunoSEQ multiplex PCR reads with MiXCR, one entry per CDR3 protein. This table holds about 85,000 distinct CDR3 sequences, 85% to 95% found once. The genes are TRBV12-3 or TRBV12-4 and TRBJ2-7, with TRBD2 matching 9 bases. Input material: CD8+ T cells from PBMCs. The clonotype originates from a human donor with Susac syndrome. CDR3 protein: CASSPRTSDYEQYF. The CDR3 bases are TGTGCCAGCAGCCCCCGGACTAGCGACTACGAGCAGTACTTC.